This T cell receptor beta chain originates from a study of blood T cell repertoires in COVID-19. Study details: Acute and convalescent COVID-19 specimens originated in the United States, Italy and Spain.

The V and J ends lost 4 bases and 2 bases, in that order; junction bases with no gene match: 5. This CDR3 is 15 amino acids long. In germline, CDR1 is MNHEY, CDR2 SVGAGI. Assay used: immunoSEQ multiplex PCR; TCRdb lists only in-frame clones, some missing. The profile shows tens of thousands of clones, 88% of them singletons. Material for sequencing was peripheral blood. This TCR derives from a man aged 50-60 years with active COVID-19. The chain couples TRBV6-5 to TRBJ2-3, with TRBD1 matching over 8 bases. CDR3 protein: CASSSGTGVTDTQYF. CDR3 in DNA: TGTGCCAGCAGTTCTGGGACAGGAGTCACAGATACGCAGTATTTT.